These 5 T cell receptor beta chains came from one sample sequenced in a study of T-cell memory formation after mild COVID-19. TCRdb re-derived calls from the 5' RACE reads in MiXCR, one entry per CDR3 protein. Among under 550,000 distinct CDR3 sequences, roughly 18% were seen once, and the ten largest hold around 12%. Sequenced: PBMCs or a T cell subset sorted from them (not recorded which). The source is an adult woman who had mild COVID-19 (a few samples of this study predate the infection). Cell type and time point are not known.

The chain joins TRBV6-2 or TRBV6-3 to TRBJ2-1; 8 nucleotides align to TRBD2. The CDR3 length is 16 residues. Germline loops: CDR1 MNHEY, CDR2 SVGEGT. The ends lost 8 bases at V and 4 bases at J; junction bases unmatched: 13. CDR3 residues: CASAYFGGEPYNEQFF. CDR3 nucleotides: TGTGCCAGCGCTTACTTCGGGGGGGAACCGTACAATGAGCAGTTCTTC.

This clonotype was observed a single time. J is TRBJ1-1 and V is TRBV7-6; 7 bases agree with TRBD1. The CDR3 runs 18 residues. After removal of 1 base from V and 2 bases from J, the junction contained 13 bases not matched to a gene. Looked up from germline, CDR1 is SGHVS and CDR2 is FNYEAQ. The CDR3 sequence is CASSLGQGRADKNTEAFF. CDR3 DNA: TGTGCCAGCAGCTTAGGACAGGGAAGGGCCGATAAAAACACTGAAGCTTTCTTT.

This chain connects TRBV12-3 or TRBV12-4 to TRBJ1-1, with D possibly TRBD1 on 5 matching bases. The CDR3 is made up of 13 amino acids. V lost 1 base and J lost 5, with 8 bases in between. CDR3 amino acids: CASSLVRGTEAFF. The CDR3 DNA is TGTGCCAGCAGTTTAGTTCGGGGGACTGAAGCTTTCTTT.

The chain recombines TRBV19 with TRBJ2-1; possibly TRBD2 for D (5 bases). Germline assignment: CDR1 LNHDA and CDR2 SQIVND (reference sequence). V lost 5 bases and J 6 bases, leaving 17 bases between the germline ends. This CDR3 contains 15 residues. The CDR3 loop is CASSGYGLTGNEQFF. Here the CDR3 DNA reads TGTGCCAGTAGTGGATACGGACTGACCGGCAATGAGCAGTTCTTC.

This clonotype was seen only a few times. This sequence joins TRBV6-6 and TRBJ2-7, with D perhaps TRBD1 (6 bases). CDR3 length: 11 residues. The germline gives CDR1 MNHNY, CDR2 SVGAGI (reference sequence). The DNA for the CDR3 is TGTGTCGCCAGGGGCTCCTACGAGCAGTACTTC. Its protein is CVARGSYEQYF.